Following are 10 T cell receptor beta chains from one sample sequenced in a study of Ad26.COV2.S vaccination and SARS-CoV-2 variants. Treatment given: 15 to 20 received Ad26.COV2.S at low or high dose, single or two shots; about five received placebo; per-sample allocation not given. Repertoires come from day 63 after the first vaccine or placebo injection. The assay was immunoSEQ multiplex PCR, and TCRdb's table has in-frame clones only and misses some. Here the sample spans some 460,000 clones, roughly nine tenths being singletons. The sample was peripheral blood, taken in a trial of Ad26.COV2.S vaccine versus placebo. Source of these receptors: a person between 18 and 65 years old who received the Ad26.COV2.S COVID-19 vaccine or a placebo.

V usage is TRBV6-6 and J usage is TRBJ2-1; 9 nucleotides match TRBD2. V was pared by 5 bases and J by 5 bases, with 4 bases of the junction left unmatched. This CDR3 spans 14 amino acids. Germline V gene lookup returns CDR1 MNHNY and CDR2 SVGAGI (reference sequence). CDR3 coding DNA: TGTGCCAGCAGTACGACTAGCGGACACAATGAGCAGTTCTTC. This translates into CASSTTSGHNEQFF.

The chain recombines TRBV27 with TRBJ2-7, with 11 nucleotides matching TRBD1. Germline CDR1 reads MNHEY; CDR2 reads SMNVEV (reference sequence). Trimming at V came to 5 bases and at J to 3 bases, leaving 3 bases not matched to a gene. The CDR3 spans 14 residues. The CDR3 loop is CASSPDRGLYEQYF. The CDR3 nucleotides read TGTGCCAGCAGTCCGGACAGGGGGCTCTACGAGCAGTACTTC.

The CDR3 protein is CATSDAGVGRNEQFF. Written as DNA, the CDR3 is TGTGCCACCAGTGATGCGGGAGTGGGCCGCAATGAGCAGTTCTTC. The genes are TRBV24-1 and TRBJ2-1, with 7 nucleotides matching TRBD2. V was clipped by 3 bases and J by 6 bases; unmatched bases: 7. There are 15 residues in the CDR3. Germline assignment: CDR1 KGHDR and CDR2 SFDVKD.

This chain connects TRBV7-2 to TRBJ2-1; TRBD2 aligns across 9 bases. Germline CDR1 SGHTA, CDR2 FQGNSA. The CDR3 is 19 residues long. V was clipped by 3 bases and J by 4 bases; unmatched bases: 16. The CDR3 here is CASSLGSGRASGVYNEQFF. CDR3 nucleotides: TGTGCCAGCAGCTTGGGTTCTGGTAGGGCTAGCGGGGTATACAATGAGCAGTTCTTC.

The CDR3 loop reads CASSIGNSPLHF. DNA of the CDR3: TGTGCCAGTAGTATTGGGAATTCACCCCTCCACTTT. V usage is TRBV19 and J usage is TRBJ1-6; D is unresolved. Trimming removed 3 bases at V and 7 bases at J, with 4 bases between. The CDR3 consists of 12 residues. CDR1 is LNHDA and CDR2 is SQIVND in the germline V gene (reference sequence).

V usage is TRBV5-5 and J usage is TRBJ1-1; D remains unclear. V lost 0 bases and J lost 2, with 11 bases in between. The CDR3 consists of 15 residues. Per the germline V gene, CDR1 is SGHKS and CDR2 is YYEKEE (reference sequence). The CDR3: CASSLVLAGNTEAFF. CDR3 nucleotides: TGTGCCAGCAGCTTGGTTCTGGCCGGTAACACTGAAGCTTTCTTT.

The V gene is TRBV27, the J gene TRBJ2-2; 10 positions agree with TRBD2. CDR3 length: 18 residues. Unmatched junction bases numbered 9, after V lost 4 bases and J lost 1 base. CDR1 is MNHEY, CDR2 SMNVEV, per germline (reference sequence). The CDR3 here is CASSSHLASGRNTGELFF. Written as DNA, the CDR3 is TGTGCCAGCAGTTCCCATTTGGCTAGCGGGAGGAACACCGGGGAGCTGTTTTTT.

The CDR3 sequence is CASSPGPLQVYEQYF. Here the CDR3 DNA reads TGTGCCAGCTCACCGGGCCCATTACAGGTCTACGAGCAGTACTTC. The chain employs TRBV18 and TRBJ2-7, with D possibly being TRBD1 (5 bases). This CDR3 is 15 amino acids long. Trimming removed 3 bases at V and 3 bases at J, with 15 bases between. Germline V gene lookup returns CDR1 KGHSH and CDR2 LQKENI.

The chain combines TRBV6-5 with TRBJ1-5; TRBD1 might be the D (6 bases). V gave up 6 bases and J gave up 2 bases, with 11 bases separating them. CDR1 MNHEY and CDR2 SVGAGI come from the germline V gene. This CDR3 has 14 residues. Written as DNA, the CDR3 is TGTGCCAGCAGAGAGGGGGGACGCAATCAGCCCCAGCATTTT. It is translated as CASREGGRNQPQHF.

This rearrangement joins TRBV19 to TRBJ2-4; 9 nucleotides match TRBD2. Germline CDR1 reads LNHDA; CDR2 reads SQIVND (reference sequence). The V gene end was trimmed by 6 bases and the J gene end by 1 base; junction bases not matched to a gene: 4. The CDR3 has 15 amino acids. CDR3 loop: CASRNGLAAKNIQYF. The DNA of the CDR3 is TGTGCCAGTAGAAATGGACTAGCGGCCAAAAACATTCAGTACTTC.